This T cell receptor (beta chain) was captured in a study of T cell repertoires in cytomegalovirus infection (dated by TCRdb to between 2018 and 2021). About the full investigation: The peptide stimulations were aimed at well-studied HLA-B-restricted epitopes as well as recently identified HLA-C-restricted CMV epitopes, whose presentation resists viral immunomodulation. Donor HLA type was relevant to the analysis, because carriage of CMV infection together with the matching HLA type was indicated by public TCR beta signatures. The study at large found these results: Carriers of CMV infection plus the relevant HLA type were discriminated by the cumulative frequency of public TCR beta family members in the study cohort and in an independent approximately 350-donor cohort. The ex vivo response was dominated by HLA-C-restricted CMV-specific TCR beta clonotypes, and the single most frequent clonotype in two of eight donors was supplied by these HLA-C-restricted clonotypes.

Trimming removed 3 bases from V and 0 bases from J; the gene matches leave 4 bases unexplained. According to the germline V gene, CDR1 reads SGHTA and CDR2 reads FQGNSA. The CDR3, cysteine through phenylalanine, is 16 amino acids long. Only the CDR3 portion is preserved as DNA: 48 bases, with reading frame beginning at the first base. This clonotype came up many times. Its antigen is still unknown. No per-base quality is available; no much larger clone lies one base away. The sample was run on an Illumina HiSeq 1500. TCRdb reanalyzed the raw reads on its own, using fastp at Q25 for trimming and MiXCR for clone calling, and kept in-frame beta chains. Each CDR3 protein appears once, grouped with its most common genes and DNA. Across this sample there are a few hundred thousand distinct CDR3 sequences, with roughly a fifth seen only once. The top ten clones comprise approximately 19% of the sample. This specimen's treatment or condition label, per the study, means: in vitro stimulation with specific CMV peptide epitopes to enrich CMV-specific T cells.

This chain joins TRBV7-2 to TRBJ1-1; 10 bases in between match TRBD1. The TCR originated in a human donor in good health (CMV status not recorded). Some clones in this sample may be carry-over from other donors' samples. Specimen: cultured PBMCs, collected from culture after CMV antigen stimulation. At the DNA level, the sequence is TGTGCCAGCAGCTTGACAGGGGGCAATTTGAACACTGAAGCTTTCTTT. It codes for CASSLTGGNLNTEAFF.